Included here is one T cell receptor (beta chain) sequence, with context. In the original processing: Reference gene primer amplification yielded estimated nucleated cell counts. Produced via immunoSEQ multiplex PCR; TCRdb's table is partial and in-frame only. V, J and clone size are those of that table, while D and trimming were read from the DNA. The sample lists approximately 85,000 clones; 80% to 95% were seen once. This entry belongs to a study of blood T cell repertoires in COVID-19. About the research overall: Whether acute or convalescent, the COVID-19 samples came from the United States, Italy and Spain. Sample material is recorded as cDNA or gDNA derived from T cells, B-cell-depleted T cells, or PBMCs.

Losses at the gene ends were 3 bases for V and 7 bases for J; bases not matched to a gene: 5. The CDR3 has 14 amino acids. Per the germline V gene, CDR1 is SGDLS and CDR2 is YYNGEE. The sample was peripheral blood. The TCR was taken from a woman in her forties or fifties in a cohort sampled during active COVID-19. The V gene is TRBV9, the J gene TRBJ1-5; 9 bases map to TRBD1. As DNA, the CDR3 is TGTGCCAGCAGCGGGGGACAGGGAACCCAGCCCCAGCATTTT. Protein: CASSGGQGTQPQHF.